Listed below are T cell receptor beta chains from one sample, sequenced in a study of T cell responses to AZD1222 COVID-19 vaccine. The table came from immunoSEQ multiplex PCR; TCRdb's copy has only in-frame clones and leaves some out. The sample yields some 170,000 clones, approximately 94% seen once. The starting material was peripheral blood, obtained 28 days after the second AZD1222 dose. The receptors stem from an adult who received the AZD1222 COVID-19 vaccine. Each CDR3 is given with its conserved first and last residue. A D gene is named only where the DNA matches it firmly. Clone size is shown for a subset of rows, as once, few, many or a class of expanded clone.

cdr3_nt cdr3_aa v_call clone_size j_call cdr3_length d_call
TGTGCCAGCAGACGGGATCCTGCCAATGAGCAGTTCTTC CASRRDPANEQFF TRBV3-1/TRBV3-2 few TRBJ2-1 13 NA
TGTGCCAGCAGTTTAACTGGGGGAACCTCCTACGAGCAGTACTTC CASSLTGGTSYEQYF TRBV27 NA TRBJ2-7 15 NA
TGCGCCAGCAGCCCAGGGGACAGTAGTTCACCCCTCCACTTT CASSPGDSSSPLHF TRBV5-1 NA TRBJ1-6 14 TRBD1
TGCGCCAGCAGCCAAGATCTAGTAGCGGCTATTAACAATGAGCAGTTCTTC CASSQDLVAAINNEQFF TRBV4-1 NA TRBJ2-1 17 NA
TGTGCCAGCAGTGACAGGGGGAAGACCCTCCACTTT CASSDRGKTLHF TRBV6-1 NA TRBJ1-6 12 TRBD1
TGCAGTGCTAGTCCAGGGGATACTGAAGCTTTCTTT CSASPGDTEAFF TRBV20-1 NA TRBJ1-1 12 NA
TGTGCCAGCAGTTTGGCGGGGCTCTATGGCTACACCTTC CASSLAGLYGYTF TRBV28 NA TRBJ1-2 13 NA
TGTGCCAGCAGCTTAAGGGGCCTTAATGAAAAACTGTTTTTT CASSLRGLNEKLFF TRBV5-4 NA TRBJ1-4 14 NA
TGTGCCAGCAGCTTTTTACTAGCGGGACTTTACGAGCAGTACTTC CASSFLLAGLYEQYF TRBV7-2 NA TRBJ2-7 15 TRBD2
TGCGCCAGCAGCTTGTTTTCCGATTCTAACTATGGCTACACCTTC CASSLFSDSNYGYTF TRBV5-1 NA TRBJ1-2 15 NA
TGTGCCAGCAGCCTGGGGGGGTACGAGCAGTACTTC CASSLGGYEQYF TRBV28 once TRBJ2-7 12 TRBD2
TGCAGCGTCTGGGGGGAACCGATGAACACTGAAGCTTTCTTT CSVWGEPMNTEAFF TRBV29-1 NA TRBJ1-1 14 NA
TGTGCCTGGAGTGTACTAATAGGATTTGAAGATACGCAGTATTTT CAWSVLIGFEDTQYF TRBV30 NA TRBJ2-3 15 NA
TGTGCCAGCAGCCTCCGACTAGCCCCTACCGATGAGCAGTTCTTC CASSLRLAPTDEQFF TRBV11-3 once TRBJ2-1 15 TRBD2
TGTGCCAGCAGCTCCTGGACTAGCGGGGGCCTAGGGCAGTTCTTC CASSSWTSGGLGQFF TRBV7-8 once TRBJ2-1 15 TRBD2
TGTGCCAGCAGCCAACGGGAGCTGTTTTTT CASSQRELFF TRBV28 NA TRBJ2-2 10 NA
TGTGCCAGCAGCCCCCCTGGGGCGCCCGAGGACGTCCTGACTTTC CASSPPGAPEDVLTF TRBV11-3 NA TRBJ2-6 15 NA
TGTGCCAGCAGTTTTGTTCGGGACTGGGCATCCTACGAGCAGTACTTC CASSFVRDWASYEQYF TRBV28 once TRBJ2-7 16 NA
TGTGCCAGCAGTTACTCTGGGGTAGATGGCTACACCTTC CASSYSGVDGYTF TRBV6-5 NA TRBJ1-2 13 NA
TGTGCCAGCAGCTTACCCGGACAGGGCTACGAGCAGTACTTC CASSLPGQGYEQYF TRBV7-2 NA TRBJ2-7 14 TRBD1
TGTGCCAGCAGTCCGGACGGTTCCTCTGGAAACACCATATATTTT CASSPDGSSGNTIYF TRBV6-5 NA TRBJ1-3 15 NA
TGTGCCAGCTTGATGGGGGGGCGAGGAGAAGAGACCCAGTACTTC CASLMGGRGEETQYF TRBV28 NA TRBJ2-5 15 NA
TGTGCCAGTAGTATCGGGGGGGCAGATACGCAGTATTTT CASSIGGADTQYF TRBV19 NA TRBJ2-3 13 TRBD2
TGCAGCGCCCGCAGGGGTGAGGAAAAACTGTTTTTT CSARRGEEKLFF TRBV29-1 NA TRBJ1-4 12 NA
TGTGCCAGTAGTAATGGGGGCTTCCACACAGATACGCAGTATTTT CASSNGGFHTDTQYF TRBV19 NA TRBJ2-3 15 NA
TGTGCCAGCAGTCCGACAGGGAACACTGAAGCTTTCTTT CASSPTGNTEAFF TRBV3-1/TRBV3-2 NA TRBJ1-1 13 NA
TGTGCCAGCAGCGTAGGCTTCGATGATTTTCAAGAGACCCAGTACTTC CASSVGFDDFQETQYF TRBV9 NA TRBJ2-5 16 NA
TGTGCCAGCAGCTCCGGGGTGTCCAGGAATCAGCCCCAGCATTTT CASSSGVSRNQPQHF TRBV7-6 once TRBJ1-5 15 NA
TGTGCCAGCAGTCTTGGTACTAGCGGGAAAACCTACGAGCAGTACTTC CASSLGTSGKTYEQYF TRBV5-4 NA TRBJ2-7 16 TRBD2
TGTGCCAGCTCACCGGACACCCAAGAGACCCAGTACTTC CASSPDTQETQYF TRBV18 NA TRBJ2-5 13 NA
TGTGCCAGCAGCCTATATACTACGGGGGCCAAAGAAGCTTTCTTT CASSLYTTGAKEAFF TRBV5-5 NA TRBJ1-1 15 NA
TGTGCCACCAGCAGAGAGTCTAGCGGTCCCTACGAGCAGTACTTC CATSRESSGPYEQYF TRBV15 NA TRBJ2-7 15 TRBD2
TGCGCCAGCAGCTTGGACGGCAGGGGCAGCAATGAGCAGTTCTTC CASSLDGRGSNEQFF TRBV5-1 NA TRBJ2-1 15 NA
TGTGCCAGCAGTTTATGGTCTGGGGGCGCAGTTAGGACTGAAGCTTTCTTT CASSLWSGGAVRTEAFF TRBV27 NA TRBJ1-1 17 NA
TGTGCCAGCAGCTTGGAGCGAGAGACCCAGTACTTC CASSLERETQYF TRBV7-9 NA TRBJ2-5 12 NA
TGTGCCAGCAGCCCTCCGGGACAGGGTGATCCGTACTTC CASSPPGQGDPYF TRBV28 NA TRBJ2-7 13 TRBD1
TGTGCCAGCAGTTTGGAGGGACAGGGTCTCCCCACTGAAGCTTTCTTT CASSLEGQGLPTEAFF TRBV27 NA TRBJ1-1 16 TRBD1